This TCR beta chain was observed in a study of cytomegalovirus exposure and HLA in healthy donors. Study observations and caveats: Association of a missense DCLRE1C variant with TCR beta V- and J-gene trimming was reported in a later analysis.

Regarding this clone: What it binds is unknown.

This CDR3 has 15 residues. V lost 10 bases and J lost 4; bases outside the gene matches: 10. CDR1 is MNHEY, CDR2 SMNVEV, per germline (reference sequence). Primers included in the PCR were 60 Vbeta and 13 Jbeta primers. Data came from immunoSEQ multiplex PCR; TCRdb stores just in-frame clones and leaves some out. The table records around 130,000 clones, roughly 80% of them present only once. The source material was PBMCs. The sequence came from a young man in good health and CMV-seronegative. The V call is TRBV27, the J call TRBJ2-2; 9 bases are a match to TRBD2. CDR3: CATLRRAGGTGELFF. DNA of the CDR3: TGTGCCACCTTAAGGCGAGCGGGGGGCACCGGGGAGCTGTTTTTT.